Here is one T cell receptor beta chain with its context. Its antigen is currently unknown. The use of a sample-barcoded 5' primer and a J-beta primer mix characterized a second PCR of roughly 6 to 11 cycles. TCRdb redid the calling of the 5' RACE reads with MiXCR, one entry per CDR3 protein. In the table there are 600,000 to 1,000,000 distinct CDR3 sequences, 55% to 75% of which are singletons. This entry belongs to a study of blood T cells in healthy people across ages. V was shortened by 4 bases and J by 8 bases, with 9 bases between the two germline ends. This CDR3 is built from 12 residues. General study points: In the absence of known donor CMV status, changes in expanded clonotypes were possibly confounded. The fall in TCR beta diversity per million T cells was roughly linear with age. The authors considered diversity estimates from one million T cells to be underestimates.

The material sequenced was blood. This TCR derives from a man younger than 40 in good health. The chain combines TRBV12-3 or TRBV12-4 with TRBJ2-1, with D perhaps being TRBD1 or TRBD2 (5 bases each). CDR3 sequence: CASSWGWYEQFF. The DNA for the CDR3 is TGTGCCAGCAGTTGGGGGTGGTATGAGCAGTTCTTC.